This T cell receptor (beta chain) was profiled in a study of blood T cell repertoires in COVID-19. At the level of the study: Spain, Italy and the United States supplied samples that represented acute and convalescent COVID-19. In each case, the material was cDNA or gDNA derived from T cells, B-cell-depleted T cells, or PBMCs.

Original handling: Amplification of reference gene primers was used by the study to estimate nucleated cell counts. Some clones are missing from TCRdb's copy, which holds only in-frame ones; the method was immunoSEQ multiplex PCR. V, J and clone size were drawn from that table, and D and trimming were deduced from the DNA. The sample lists 250,000 to 300,000 clones; around 86% were seen once. The CDR3 consists of 14 residues. The genes are TRBV12-2 and TRBJ2-7; TRBD1, the D gene given by the table, was not confirmed from the DNA. TRBV12-2 is a pseudogene. Sequencing was done on a sample of peripheral blood. This sequence was found in a man over 45 with acute or convalescent COVID-19. The CDR3 nucleotides are TGTGCAAGTCGCTTGGACAGGGCCCCCTACGAGCAGTACTTC. Protein sequence: CASRLDRAPYEQYF.